The 21 T cell receptor beta chains listed next were all sequenced from one sample in a study of T cell responses to AZD1222 COVID-19 vaccine. This table comes from immunoSEQ multiplex PCR, and its TCRdb copy is limited to in-frame clones, with some not included. The sample carries approximately 150,000 clones, 90% recorded once. This specimen consisted of peripheral blood, obtained 28 days after the second AZD1222 dose. These receptors were obtained from an adult who received the AZD1222 COVID-19 vaccine.

V is TRBV7-2 and J is TRBJ2-6, with D possibly being TRBD1 (6 bases). This CDR3 contains 13 residues. In germline, CDR1 is SGHTA, CDR2 FQGNSA. V lost 1 base to trimming and J lost 10 bases, with 8 bases between them. The CDR3 sequence: CASSLERGNVLTF. The CDR3, as DNA: TGTGCCAGCAGCTTAGAGAGGGGGAACGTCCTGACTTTC.

The chain uses TRBV6-2 or TRBV6-3 and TRBJ1-5; D remains ambiguous. This CDR3 spans 16 amino acids. Trimming shortened V by 3 bases and J by 2 bases, and 14 bases separated the two germline ends. Looked up from germline, CDR1 is MNHEY and CDR2 is SVGEGT. CDR3 in DNA: TGTGCCAGCAGTTATGATGCGGGATGGGGCAATCAGCCCCAGCATTTT. Its translation is CASSYDAGWGNQPQHF.

The rearrangement uses TRBV11-3 and TRBJ2-7; 8 bases align to TRBD1. Germline trimming cut 4 bases from V and 2 bases from J; bases unmatched to any gene: 7. The CDR3 sequence is 15 residues long. Germline V gene data show CDR1 as SGHNT and CDR2 as YENEEA. CDR3 protein: CASSSTGQGPYEQYF. As DNA, the CDR3 is TGTGCCAGCAGCTCAACCGGACAGGGACCCTACGAGCAGTACTTC. Filled out from reference TRBV11-3 and TRBJ2-7, the complete variable domain reads EAGVVQSPRYKIIEKKQPVAFWCNPISGHNTLYWYLQNLGQGPELLIRYENEEAVDDSQLPKDRFSAERLKGVDSTLKIQPAELGDSAVYLCASSSTGQGPYEQYFGPGTRLTVT.

The chain is built from TRBV28 and TRBJ1-6; D is uncertain. V was pared by 6 bases and J by 8 bases, with 11 bases between. The germline CDR1 and CDR2 sequences are MDHEN and SYDVKM. The CDR3 has 13 amino acids. The CDR3 is CASRKGADSPLHF. For the CDR3, the DNA is TGTGCCAGCAGGAAGGGCGCCGATTCACCCCTCCACTTT.

The gene calls are TRBV19 and TRBJ2-3; 9 bases are shared with TRBD2. Unmatched junction bases numbered 10, after V lost 6 bases and J lost 6 bases. Germline V gene data show CDR1 as LNHDA and CDR2 as SQIVND (reference sequence). CDR3 length: 15 amino acids. For the CDR3, the DNA is TGTGCCAGTAGCCGCAAGGCGGGAGGGCCGGATACGCAGTATTTT. It codes for CASSRKAGGPDTQYF.

J is TRBJ2-1 and V is TRBV13, with TRBD2 matching 10 bases. Germline V gene sequence: CDR1 PRHDT, CDR2 FYEKMQ (reference sequence). The CDR3 loop spans 15 amino acids. Trimming at V came to 5 bases and at J to 3 bases, leaving 4 bases not matched to a gene. CDR3 nucleotide sequence: TGTGCCAGCAGCGCCCGGACTAGCGGCTACAATGAGCAGTTCTTC. Protein: CASSARTSGYNEQFF.

The V and J genes are TRBV4-1 and TRBJ2-4; tentative D call: TRBD2 (5 bases). The V and J ends lost 0 bases and 0 bases respectively, with 18 bases between them. Germline values: CDR1 MGHRA, CDR2 YSYEKL. The length of the CDR3 is 19 residues. The CDR3 sequence is CASSQDMAGVPLAKNIQYF. As DNA, the CDR3 is TGCGCCAGCAGCCAAGATATGGCGGGCGTACCACTAGCCAAAAACATTCAGTACTTC.

V and J are TRBV28 and TRBJ2-3; D may be TRBD1 (5 bases). Germline CDR1 is MDHEN and CDR2 is SYDVKM. V dropped 5 bases and J dropped 2 bases, with 11 bases sitting between them. There are 14 residues in the CDR3. CDR3 in amino acids: CASSIQGSTDTQYF. In DNA form, the CDR3 reads TGTGCCAGCAGTATCCAGGGATCCACAGATACGCAGTATTTT.

The V call is TRBV25-1, the J call TRBJ2-5; a weak D match, TRBD1 (5 bases). Trimming removed 2 bases at V and 1 base at J, with 17 bases between. CDR1 and CDR2 from the germline V gene are MGHDK and SYGVNS. The CDR3 length is 17 residues. CDR3 coding DNA: TGTGCCAGCAGTGAAAAGACAGCTTCCACACCCCAAGAGACCCAGTACTTC. This encodes CASSEKTASTPQETQYF.

V is TRBV27 and J is TRBJ1-5, with a tentative D call TRBD1 (5 bases). Germline V gene lookup returns CDR1 MNHEY and CDR2 SMNVEV (reference sequence). The CDR3 has 12 amino acids. V was pared by 6 bases and J by 7 bases, with 10 bases between. For the CDR3, the DNA is TGTGCCAGCAGCAACGGGGGGCAGCCCCAGCATTTT. Translation gives CASSNGGQPQHF.

The V and J genes are TRBV7-6 and TRBJ1-4; D gene ambiguous. Trimming left V 1 base short and J 6 bases short, with 12 bases between. CDR3 size: 15 residues. CDR1 SGHVS and CDR2 FNYEAQ come from the germline V gene. The CDR3 loop is CASSLGAGEYEKLFF. The CDR3 region has the DNA TGTGCCAGCAGCTTAGGGGCCGGGGAGTATGAAAAACTGTTTTTT.

The gene calls are TRBV4-3 and TRBJ1-5, with D hard to call. V was cut by 0 bases and J by 5 bases, with 11 bases left in between. CDR3 length: 15 amino acids. CDR1 and CDR2 from the germline V gene are LGHNA and YSLEER. The CDR3 bases are TGCGCCAGCAGCCAAGACCGGGGTTTTTATCAGCCCCAGCATTTT. Translated, it gives CASSQDRGFYQPQHF.

The CDR3 loop reads CASSLSVQSHEQYF. CDR3 coding DNA: TGTGCCAGCAGCTTGTCCGTCCAGAGCCACGAGCAGTACTTC. The chain carries TRBV5-4 and TRBJ2-7; no clear D. Germline values: CDR1 SGHNT, CDR2 YYREEE (reference sequence). This CDR3 contains 14 residues. The germline V and J ends were trimmed by 1 base and 5 bases, with 13 bases remaining between them.

This clone has only one observation. The gene calls are TRBV23-1 and TRBJ1-2, with D possibly being TRBD1 (6 bases). TRBV23-1 is annotated as an ORF whose role is uncertain. V was cut by 3 bases and J by 0 bases, with 14 bases left in between. CDR3 length: 16 residues. The CDR3 DNA is TGCGCCAGCAGTCAGGGAACGACAGGATCTAACTATGGCTACACCTTC. Protein sequence: CASSQGTTGSNYGYTF.

V and J are TRBV19 and TRBJ2-7; 11 bases match TRBD1. Germline V CDR1 and CDR2: LNHDA, SQIVND (reference sequence). The J segment lost 2 bases and the V segment lost 6 bases, leaving 3 bases of the junction unmatched. This CDR3 region has 14 residues. CDR3 loop: CASRDRGHTYEQYF. The CDR3 coding sequence is TGTGCCAGTAGGGACAGGGGGCATACCTACGAGCAGTACTTC. The full variable domain, with the rest looked up from reference TRBV19 and TRBJ2-7, is DGGITQSPKYLFRKEGQNVTLSCEQNLNHDAMYWYRQDPGQGLRLIYYSQIVNDFQKGDIAEGYSVSREKKESFPLTVTSAQKNPTAFYLCASRDRGHTYEQYFGPGTRLTVT.

This clone was picked up one time. The chain joins TRBV27 to TRBJ1-6; D may be TRBD1 (5 bases). Germline V gene sequence: CDR1 MNHEY, CDR2 SMNVEV (reference sequence). Trimming shortened V by 4 bases and J by 3 bases, and 16 bases separated the two germline ends. There are 17 residues in the CDR3. The CDR3 protein is CASSSPPGRDYNSPLHF. The CDR3 nucleotides read TGTGCCAGCAGTTCACCCCCGGGACGGGACTATAATTCACCCCTCCACTTT.

The chain recombines TRBV6-5 with TRBJ1-2; 8 positions match TRBD1. This CDR3 has 14 residues. From germline, CDR1 is MNHEY and CDR2 SVGAGI. Trimming took 5 bases from V and 5 from J; bases not matched to a gene: 7. CDR3 region: CASSRDRQDYGYTF. CDR3 bases: TGTGCCAGCAGTCGGGACAGGCAAGATTATGGCTACACCTTC.

The rearrangement links TRBV19 to TRBJ1-5, with D possibly matching TRBD1 (5 bases). Deletions cut 4 bases from V and 2 bases from J, with 15 bases between. The CDR3 contains 16 residues. Germline CDR1 reads LNHDA; CDR2 reads SQIVND (reference sequence). The CDR3 reads CASSTPGVHGNQPQHF. The CDR3 DNA is TGTGCCAGTAGTACACCGGGGGTTCATGGCAATCAGCCCCAGCATTTT.

This clone is a singleton in its sample. The chain employs TRBV6-6 and TRBJ2-7; 11 nucleotides align to TRBD1. Germline assignment: CDR1 MNHNY and CDR2 SVGAGI (reference sequence). This CDR3 region has 15 residues. The ends lost 5 bases at V and 5 bases at J; junction bases unmatched: 8. The CDR3 sequence is CASSNPGQGVHEQYF. DNA of the CDR3: TGTGCCAGCAGTAACCCGGGACAGGGGGTTCACGAGCAGTACTTC.

The chain is built from TRBV5-1 and TRBJ1-2, with TRBD1 matching 9 bases. Germline assignment: CDR1 SGHRS and CDR2 YFSETQ. CDR3 length: 16 residues. V was clipped by 4 bases and J by 3 bases; unmatched bases: 10. The CDR3, as DNA: TGCGCCAGCAGCCCTCTTACAGGGGGCGCCGACTATGGCTACACCTTC. Translating gives CASSPLTGGADYGYTF.

The V and J genes are TRBV18 and TRBJ2-3; no clear D. CDR1 and CDR2 (germline): KGHSH, LQKENI. Trimming cost V 7 bases and J 6 bases, with 8 bases left between them. The CDR3 spans 11 residues. The CDR3 nucleotides read TGTGCCAGCTTGAATATCGATACGCAGTATTTT. This codes for CASLNIDTQYF.